Listed below are T cell receptor beta chains from one sample, sequenced in a study of cytomegalovirus exposure and HLA in healthy donors. Method: immunoSEQ multiplex PCR; TCRdb's copy keeps in-frame clones and lacks some. The data show 110,000 or so clones, roughly four fifths seen once. The specimen sequenced was PBMCs. The receptors were gathered from a woman in her late teens or twenties in good health and CMV-seronegative. The CDR3 runs from the conserved cysteine through the conserved F or W. Fields, in order: J gene, clone size, V gene, D gene, CDR3 DNA, CDR3 protein. A D gene is named only where the DNA matches it firmly. A clone size is listed for some rows: how often the clone was seen (once, few, many), or a class if it is expanded.

J gene: TRBJ1-3; clone size: -; V gene: TRBV7-6; D gene: -; CDR3 DNA: TGTGCCAGCAGCTTAGCGACTCGCAACTCTGGAAACACCATATATTTT; CDR3 protein: CASSLATRNSGNTIYF
J gene: TRBJ2-7; clone size: -; V gene: TRBV7-2; D gene: TRBD2; CDR3 DNA: TGTGCCAGCAGCTTAGCGTCCTCGACTAGCGGGATTCACTACGAGCAGTACTTC; CDR3 protein: CASSLASSTSGIHYEQYF
J gene: TRBJ1-6; clone size: -; V gene: TRBV5-1; D gene: TRBD1; CDR3 DNA: TGCGCCAGCAGCTTGGCCCGGACAGGGAACTCACCCCTCCACTTT; CDR3 protein: CASSLARTGNSPLHF
J gene: TRBJ2-6; clone size: -; V gene: TRBV11-2; D gene: -; CDR3 DNA: TGTGCCAGCAGCTCTTACCTATCTGGGGCCAACGTCCTGACTTTC; CDR3 protein: CASSSYLSGANVLTF
J gene: TRBJ2-2; clone size: few; V gene: TRBV4-2; D gene: TRBD2; CDR3 DNA: TGTGCCAGCAGCCAAGATGCCAGCGGGGGAAACACCGGGGAGCTGTTTTTT; CDR3 protein: CASSQDASGGNTGELFF
J gene: TRBJ2-6; clone size: -; V gene: TRBV5-1; D gene: TRBD1; CDR3 DNA: TGCGCCAGCAGCCCCATCCAGGGACAGGGGGCTGGGGCCAACGTCCTGACTTTC; CDR3 protein: CASSPIQGQGAGANVLTF
J gene: TRBJ2-2; clone size: -; V gene: TRBV4-3; D gene: -; CDR3 DNA: TGCGCCAGCAGCCAATCGATCTTAGCCGGGGAGCTGTTTTTT; CDR3 protein: CASSQSILAGELFF
J gene: TRBJ1-3; clone size: -; V gene: TRBV9; D gene: -; CDR3 DNA: TGTGCCAGCAGTGCAGCCTTCCTTTCAGGGATCGGAAACACCATATATTTT; CDR3 protein: CASSAAFLSGIGNTIYF
J gene: TRBJ2-2; clone size: -; V gene: TRBV9; D gene: TRBD1; CDR3 DNA: TGTGCCAGCAGCGTAGACAGGGGGCGTCGGGAGCTGTTTTTT; CDR3 protein: CASSVDRGRRELFF
J gene: TRBJ2-7; clone size: medium-sized; V gene: TRBV19; D gene: -; CDR3 DNA: TGTGCCAGTAGAGTTGCCGCTAGCTCCTACGAGCAGTACTTC; CDR3 protein: CASRVAASSYEQYF
J gene: TRBJ1-2; clone size: -; V gene: TRBV15; D gene: -; CDR3 DNA: TGTGCCACCAGCAGAGATAGGAGTGGCTACACCTTC; CDR3 protein: CATSRDRSGYTF
J gene: TRBJ2-2; clone size: -; V gene: TRBV11-3; D gene: -; CDR3 DNA: TGTGCCAGCAGCCGCGGGGGCTTCAGTGTCGGCGGGGAGCTGTTTTTT; CDR3 protein: CASSRGGFSVGGELFF
J gene: TRBJ2-4; clone size: few; V gene: TRBV4-1; D gene: -; CDR3 DNA: TGCGCCAGCAGCCAAGATGAGGCTGGGAACATTCAGTACTTC; CDR3 protein: CASSQDEAGNIQYF
J gene: TRBJ1-2; clone size: once; V gene: TRBV10-3; D gene: TRBD1; CDR3 DNA: TGTGCCATCAGTACCGGGACAGAGAACTATGGCTACACCTTC; CDR3 protein: CAISTGTENYGYTF
J gene: TRBJ1-4; clone size: -; V gene: TRBV9; D gene: -; CDR3 DNA: TGTGCCAGCAGCGAGGGGGACGACGTCCATGAAAAACTGTTTTTT; CDR3 protein: CASSEGDDVHEKLFF
J gene: TRBJ1-1; clone size: once; V gene: TRBV5-1; D gene: -; CDR3 DNA: TGCGCCAGCAGCTTGGCCGCGATAGCGGCTACTAATACTGAAGCTTTCTTT; CDR3 protein: CASSLAAIAATNTEAFF
J gene: TRBJ2-1; clone size: -; V gene: TRBV4-2; D gene: TRBD2; CDR3 DNA: TGTGCCAGCAGCCAAGATGAGAGGAGCGGGAGGTACAATGAGCAGTTCTTC; CDR3 protein: CASSQDERSGRYNEQFF
J gene: TRBJ1-5; clone size: -; V gene: TRBV7-2; D gene: -; CDR3 DNA: TGTGCCAGCAGGCAGGGCAATCAGCCCCAGCATTTT; CDR3 protein: CASRQGNQPQHF
J gene: TRBJ2-7; clone size: -; V gene: TRBV19; D gene: -; CDR3 DNA: TGTGCCAGTAGTTTCCTAAGCGGCTACGAGCAGTACTTC; CDR3 protein: CASSFLSGYEQYF
J gene: TRBJ1-4; clone size: few; V gene: TRBV6-1; D gene: TRBD1; CDR3 DNA: TGTGCCAGCAGTGAGGGACAGGGTTTTGAAAAACTGTTTTTT; CDR3 protein: CASSEGQGFEKLFF
J gene: TRBJ2-7; clone size: -; V gene: TRBV29-1; D gene: -; CDR3 DNA: TGCAGCGTTGAAGAGGCGGCAGGGGGGAGGCAGTACTTC; CDR3 protein: CSVEEAAGGRQYF
J gene: TRBJ2-1; clone size: once; V gene: TRBV14; D gene: -; CDR3 DNA: TGTGCCAGCAGCCGAATCCGGGGGGCCTTTTACAATGAGCAGTTCTTC; CDR3 protein: CASSRIRGAFYNEQFF
J gene: TRBJ1-1; clone size: -; V gene: TRBV19; D gene: -; CDR3 DNA: TGTGCCAGTAGTATGGGGACACCGAACACTGAAGCTTTCTTT; CDR3 protein: CASSMGTPNTEAFF
J gene: TRBJ1-1; clone size: -; V gene: TRBV5-1; D gene: -; CDR3 DNA: TGCGCCAGCAGCTCTAGGGGGACACCCCTCATGAACACTGAAGCTTTCTTT; CDR3 protein: CASSSRGTPLMNTEAFF
J gene: TRBJ2-3; clone size: -; V gene: TRBV9; D gene: -; CDR3 DNA: TGTGCCAGCAGCTTCCAAGGGGGGGGGACAGATACGCAGTATTTT; CDR3 protein: CASSFQGGGTDTQYF
J gene: TRBJ1-1; clone size: -; V gene: TRBV20-1; D gene: -; CDR3 DNA: TGCAGTGCTTTGACAGAGGCTGAAGCTTTCTTT; CDR3 protein: CSALTEAEAFF
J gene: TRBJ1-1; clone size: few; V gene: TRBV11-2; D gene: TRBD1; CDR3 DNA: TGTGCCAGCCTTAAGTGGGGACAGCCCGAAGCTTTCTTT; CDR3 protein: CASLKWGQPEAFF
J gene: TRBJ2-5; clone size: -; V gene: TRBV6-1; D gene: -; CDR3 DNA: TGTGCCAGCAGTGAAGGTCCAGGGGCTAAGACCCAGTACTTC; CDR3 protein: CASSEGPGAKTQYF
J gene: TRBJ1-1; clone size: -; V gene: TRBV19; D gene: -; CDR3 DNA: TGTGCCAGTAGTCTCAGGGATCAAGAAGCTTTCTTT; CDR3 protein: CASSLRDQEAFF
J gene: TRBJ2-1; clone size: -; V gene: TRBV11-2; D gene: -; CDR3 DNA: TGTGCCAGCAGCTTAGATAGGGGTAGCTCCTACAATGAGCAGTTCTTC; CDR3 protein: CASSLDRGSSYNEQFF
J gene: TRBJ1-1; clone size: -; V gene: TRBV6-1; D gene: TRBD1; CDR3 DNA: TGTGCCAGCACTTTTACCGAAGGGACAGGGTCGAACACTTTCTTT; CDR3 protein: CASTFTEGTGSNTFF
J gene: TRBJ1-1; clone size: few; V gene: TRBV7-9; D gene: -; CDR3 DNA: TGTGCCAGCACCTCGAGAGGGGAAGCTTTCTTT; CDR3 protein: CASTSRGEAFF
J gene: TRBJ1-3; clone size: -; V gene: TRBV5-1; D gene: TRBD1; CDR3 DNA: TGCGCCAGCAGCACCGGACAGGGGAAGGGAAACACCATATATTTT; CDR3 protein: CASSTGQGKGNTIYF
J gene: TRBJ2-1; clone size: -; V gene: TRBV7-8; D gene: TRBD2; CDR3 DNA: TGTGCCAGCAGCATAGACTTAGCGGGAGGACTCAATGAGCAGTTCTTC; CDR3 protein: CASSIDLAGGLNEQFF
J gene: TRBJ2-3; clone size: -; V gene: TRBV5-8; D gene: TRBD1; CDR3 DNA: TGTGCCAGCAGCTATGGACAGGGCCTTACAGATACGCAGTATTTT; CDR3 protein: CASSYGQGLTDTQYF
J gene: TRBJ1-3; clone size: -; V gene: TRBV11-2; D gene: -; CDR3 DNA: TGTGCCAGCAGCTTAGATCGGGGTGCATCTGGAAACACCATATATTTT; CDR3 protein: CASSLDRGASGNTIYF
J gene: TRBJ2-6; clone size: -; V gene: TRBV7-6; D gene: -; CDR3 DNA: TGTGCCAGCAGTCACAAGGGGGCCAACGTCCTGACTTTC; CDR3 protein: CASSHKGANVLTF
J gene: TRBJ2-2; clone size: -; V gene: TRBV4-3; D gene: TRBD1; CDR3 DNA: TGCGCCAGCAGCACAGGGGACCTCACCGGGGAGCTGTTTTTT; CDR3 protein: CASSTGDLTGELFF
J gene: TRBJ1-1; clone size: -; V gene: TRBV29-1; D gene: -; CDR3 DNA: TGCAGCGCATATCAGGGGTCGGACACTGAAGCTTTCTTT; CDR3 protein: CSAYQGSDTEAFF
J gene: TRBJ1-5; clone size: -; V gene: TRBV2; D gene: -; CDR3 DNA: TGTGCCAGCAAAGGAGGCTATAGCAATCAGCCCCAGCATTTT; CDR3 protein: CASKGGYSNQPQHF